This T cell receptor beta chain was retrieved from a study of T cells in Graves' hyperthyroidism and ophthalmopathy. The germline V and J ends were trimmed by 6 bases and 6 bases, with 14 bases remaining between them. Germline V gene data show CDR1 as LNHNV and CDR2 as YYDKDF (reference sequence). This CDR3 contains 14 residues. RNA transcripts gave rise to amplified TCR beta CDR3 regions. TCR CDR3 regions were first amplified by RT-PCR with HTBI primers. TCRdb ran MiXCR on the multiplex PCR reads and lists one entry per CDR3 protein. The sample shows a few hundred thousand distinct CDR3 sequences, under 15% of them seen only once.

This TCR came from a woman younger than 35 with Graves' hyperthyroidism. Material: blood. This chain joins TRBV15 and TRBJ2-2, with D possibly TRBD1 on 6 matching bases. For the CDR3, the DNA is TGTGCCACCAGGAGGGTTGGGGGCGCCGGGGAGCTGTTTTTT. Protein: CATRRVGGAGELFF.